This is a list of T cell receptor beta chains from one sample in a study of post-analysis software for immune sequencing data. TCRdb re-called the PCR reads with MiXCR, one entry per CDR3 protein. The sample has roughly 700,000 distinct CDR3 sequences, roughly 30% seen once. Sample: blood. The receptor set was obtained from a girl aged 10 to 17 with multiple sclerosis. CDR3s leave out the opening cysteine and the closing phenylalanine or tryptophan. Each record gives: V gene, J gene, D gene, CDR3 protein. A D gene is named only where the DNA matches it firmly.

>TRBV29-1|TRBJ2-7|-
SVETGTYEQY
>TRBV25-1|TRBJ1-5|TRBD1
ASRRPGQGLGQPQH
>TRBV12-5|TRBJ2-1|-
ASGIQSTTHNEQF
>TRBV4-1|TRBJ2-1|-
ASSQRGLYNEQF
>TRBV20-1|TRBJ2-7|TRBD1
SAPDRGSSSYEQY
>TRBV10-3|TRBJ2-5|TRBD1
AISPTGGAETQY
>TRBV10-3|TRBJ1-1|-
ATLQNTEAF
>TRBV20-1|TRBJ1-6|-
SARSFGAYLNNSPLH
>TRBV5-6|TRBJ1-3|TRBD1
ASSMGQRLGNTIY
>TRBV20-1|TRBJ1-1|TRBD1
SARRTGGIGNTEAF
>TRBV6-2/TRBV6-3|TRBJ2-2|-
ASSYSGTGELF
>TRBV12-3/TRBV12-4|TRBJ1-2|TRBD1
ASSPRDRGGLYGYT
>TRBV15|TRBJ2-1|TRBD2
ATEKREGPYEQF
>TRBV10-3|TRBJ1-5|-
AISESGHNQPQH
>TRBV20-1|TRBJ2-7|TRBD1
SASPGTGDYEQY
>TRBV7-2|TRBJ1-2|-
ASSSGWGVRSGYGYT
>TRBV7-2|TRBJ2-3|-
ASSLLGVGGDTQY
>TRBV10-3|TRBJ1-2|TRBD1
AISESDRGMDYGYT
>TRBV12-3/TRBV12-4|-|-
ASSNLAAPDVYEQY
>TRBV14|TRBJ2-3|-
ASSQPGADSDTQY
>TRBV6-5|TRBJ2-1|-
ASSYSGEYNEQF
>TRBV28|TRBJ2-7|TRBD1
ASSTTGGVYEQY
>TRBV6-1|TRBJ2-1|-
ASSTYSGGEQF
>TRBV29-1|TRBJ1-1|-
SVEPGPTEAF
>TRBV7-9|TRBJ2-1|-
ASSKDGVGSYNEQF
>TRBV5-1|-|TRBD1
ASSQGTGHYEQY
>TRBV6-5|TRBJ1-1|-
ASSYSGHTEAF
>TRBV18|TRBJ2-3|-
ASSPRRSSTDTQY
>TRBV7-2|TRBJ2-3|-
ASSPFLLAGSTDTQY
>TRBV6-1|TRBJ2-6|-
ASSEGVTFTVLT
>TRBV20-1|TRBJ2-5|-
SADNRGKGETQY